The 7 T cell receptor beta chains presented below share a single source sample, sequenced in a study of control samples from healthy donors and cancer patients. The table came from immunoSEQ multiplex PCR; TCRdb's copy has only in-frame clones and leaves some out. This sample has about 110,000 clones; approximately 84% occur once, and the top ten carry 6% to 8%. The specimen was blood. The origin of the receptors is a man aged 18 to 29 in good health.

In this sample, this clone turned up a few times. The chain uses TRBV23-1 and TRBJ2-7; 9 positions agree with TRBD1. TRBV23-1 is treated as an ORF (open reading frame) with a function not yet certain. This CDR3 region has 15 residues. After removal of 4 bases from V and 6 bases from J, the junction contained 10 bases not matched to a gene. CDR3 DNA: TGCGCCAGCAGTCCACCCGCCGGGACAGGGTCCGAGCAGTACGTC. Encoded protein: CASSPPAGTGSEQYV.

V usage is TRBV7-2 and J usage is TRBJ1-3, with D possibly matching TRBD1 (6 bases). CDR1 and CDR2 from the germline V gene are SGHTA and FQGNSA. V lost 5 bases to trimming and J lost 0 bases, with 14 bases between them. This CDR3 is 16 amino acids long. CDR3 DNA: TGTGCCAGCAGCCCCTGGACAGATAGCTCTGGAAACACCATATATTTT. This encodes CASSPWTDSSGNTIYF.

A few counts support this clone. This chain links TRBV2 with TRBJ2-5, with D perhaps TRBD1 (5 bases). The V gene lost 3 bases and the J gene lost 1 base, with 12 bases spanning the gap. This CDR3 spans 15 amino acids. Germline lookup yields CDR1 SNHLY and CDR2 FYNNEI. Here the CDR3 DNA reads TGTGCCAGCAGTGACAAGGGGAATGGCCAAGAGACCCAGTACTTC. This codes for CASSDKGNGQETQYF.

The chain combines TRBV2 with TRBJ1-3; the D is unclear. The CDR3 spans 13 residues. In germline, CDR1 is SNHLY, CDR2 FYNNEI. With 4 bases removed from V and 0 bases from J, the gap between germline ends came to 4 bases. The CDR3 region has the DNA TGTGCCAGCAGTGGCAACTCTGGAAACACCATATATTTT. It yields the protein CASSGNSGNTIYF.

The V gene is TRBV6-5, the J gene TRBJ1-5; 9 bases are shared with TRBD1. This CDR3 has 15 amino acids. Germline V lookup: CDR1 MNHEY, CDR2 SVGAGI. The trim removed 6 bases at V and 7 bases at J, leaving 10 bases unmatched. CDR3 DNA sequence: TGTGCCAGCAGCCCGGACAGGGGAGATCGACAGCCCCAGCATTTT. Translating it yields CASSPDRGDRQPQHF.

The sample holds a few counts of this clone. The CDR3 reads CASSDTQGGVYTEAFF. The DNA for the CDR3 is TGTGCCAGCAGTGATACACAGGGGGGGGTGTATACTGAAGCTTTCTTT. The chain joins TRBV25-1 to TRBJ1-1; TRBD1 matches 8 bases. The germline CDR1 and CDR2 sequences are MGHDK and SYGVNS. The CDR3 sequence is 16 residues long. J lost 5 bases, V lost 3 bases, and 11 bases had no gene match.

The CDR3 reads CASNPRGPGQPQHF. In DNA, the CDR3 is TGTGCCAGTAACCCTAGGGGCCCCGGTCAGCCCCAGCATTTT. This sequence joins TRBV19 and TRBJ1-5; D may be TRBD1 (5 bases). V was pared by 7 bases and J by 6 bases, with 16 bases between. The germline V gene has CDR1 LNHDA and CDR2 SQIVND (reference sequence). CDR3 length: 14 amino acids.